This T cell receptor (beta chain) was sequenced in a study of blood T cells in healthy people across ages. CDR1 is DFQATT and CDR2 is SNEGSKA in the germline V gene (reference sequence). The J segment lost 2 bases and the V segment lost 5 bases, leaving 6 bases of the junction unmatched. The CDR3 loop spans 14 amino acids. It was with a sample-barcoded 5' primer and a J-beta primer mix that a second PCR of about 6 to 12 cycles was run. From the 5' RACE reads, TCRdb called clonotypes with MiXCR, one entry per CDR3 protein. Among roughly 860,000 distinct CDR3 sequences listed, roughly 60% were seen once.

The chain joins TRBV20-1 to TRBJ1-5; 7 bases agree with TRBD1. The sequence was collected from a man younger than 45 in good health. Sequencing was performed on blood. The chain's CDR3 is CSAGKTGGNQPQHF. As DNA, the CDR3 is TGCAGTGCTGGGAAAACAGGGGGCAATCAGCCCCAGCATTTT.